These 22 T cell receptor beta chains were all obtained from the same sample, sequenced in a study of breast tumors, draining lymph nodes, adjacent tissues. Axillary draining lymph nodes of breast cancer patients supplied the node samples. MiXCR, run by TCRdb on the multiplex PCR reads, gives a single entry per CDR3 protein. The profile shows under 250,000 distinct CDR3 sequences, about 30% of them singletons. Sequenced input: axillary lymph node tissue. The receptors shown here come from a female donor with breast cancer. Some clones in this sample may be carry-over from other donors' samples.

The table lists this clonotype with many counts. One end of the junction varies from germline; a read error may be responsible. The J gene is TRBJ1-5, the V gene TRBV7-2; D possibly corresponds to TRBD1 (5 bases). The CDR3 consists of 15 residues. From germline, CDR1 is SGHTA and CDR2 FQGNSA. The chain's CDR3 is CAGSPDSYSNQPQHF. In DNA form, the CDR3 reads TGTGCCGGCAGCCCAGACAGTTATAGCAATCAGCCCCAGCATTTT. The entire variable domain, with the rest obtained from reference TRBV7-2 and TRBJ1-5, is as follows: GAGVSQSPSNKVTEKGKDVELRCDPISGHTALYWYRQSLGQGLEFLIYFQGNSAPDKSGLPSDRFSAERTGGSVSTLTIQRTQQEDSAVYLCAGSPDSYSNQPQHFGDGTRLSIL.

This clonotype was observed many times. The chain is built from TRBV6-6 and TRBJ2-7; D gene uncertain. Germline CDR1 MNHNY, CDR2 SVGAGI (reference sequence). There are 13 residues in the CDR3. V lost 5 bases and J lost 4, with 12 bases in between. The CDR3: CASSHDRKYEQYF. In DNA, the CDR3 is TGTGCCAGCAGTCACGACCGAAAGTACGAGCAGTACTTC.

This clonotype has at least ten counts. V usage is TRBV5-1 and J usage is TRBJ2-3; 9 bases agree with TRBD1. Germline V gene lookup returns CDR1 SGHRS and CDR2 YFSETQ. V lost 2 bases and J lost 6; bases outside the gene matches: 7. The CDR3 covers 15 residues. CDR3 sequence reads: CASSLQGAAVDTQYF. The CDR3, as DNA: TGCGCCAGCAGCTTACAGGGGGCTGCTGTGGATACGCAGTATTTT.

This clonotype came up many times. The chain carries TRBV5-6 and TRBJ2-7, with 7 bases fitting TRBD1. Germline V gene sequence: CDR1 SGHDT, CDR2 YYEEEE. Trimming took 1 base from V and 3 from J; bases not matched to a gene: 4. The CDR3 spans 14 residues. This CDR3 is CASSLRQGVYEQYF. In DNA, the CDR3 is TGTGCCAGCAGCTTGCGGCAGGGGGTCTACGAGCAGTACTTC.

In this sample, this clonotype turned up many times. The gene calls are TRBV12-3 or TRBV12-4 and TRBJ2-6, with 7 bases identical to TRBD1. Trimming took 6 bases from V and 2 from J; bases not matched to a gene: 4. The CDR3 has 15 residues. The CDR3 sequence: CASRKQGTGANVLTF. CDR3 coding DNA: TGTGCCAGCAGGAAACAGGGGACTGGGGCCAACGTCCTGACTTTC.

This clonotype was seen more than once but under ten times. The chain couples TRBV3-1 to TRBJ1-1; unclear D gene. The germline V and J ends were trimmed by 0 bases and 6 bases, with 5 bases remaining between them. Germline CDR1 reads LGHDT; CDR2 reads YNNKEL (reference sequence). The CDR3 is 12 amino acids. The CDR3 nucleotides are TGTGCCAGCAGCCAAGATGGGTCTGAAGCTTTCTTT. It codes for CASSQDGSEAFF.

This clonotype was detected many times. CDR3 nucleotide sequence: TGTGCCAGCAGCTTGGGTAGATCCGGGGAGCTGTTTTTT. It yields the protein CASSLGRSGELFF. V is TRBV13 and J is TRBJ2-2; no clear D. This CDR3 has 13 residues. Trimming stripped 3 bases from V and 6 bases from J, with 8 bases between. Germline V CDR1 and CDR2: PRHDT, FYEKMQ (reference sequence).

The CDR3 is CSVDVTSGREQYF. The CDR3 DNA reads TGCAGCGTTGATGTCACCTCAGGGAGAGAGCAGTACTTC. This chain joins TRBV29-1 and TRBJ2-7; tentatively, D is TRBD1 or TRBD2 (5 bases each). The V gene's germline CDR1 is SQVTM and CDR2 ANQGSEA. Trimming shortened V by 3 bases and J by 7 bases, and 16 bases separated the two germline ends. The CDR3 spans 13 residues.

This clonotype appeared many times. The rearrangement links TRBV4-1 to TRBJ2-3, with no clear D. Deletions cut 4 bases from V and 7 bases from J, with 15 bases between. The CDR3 loop spans 14 amino acids. Per the germline V gene, CDR1 is MGHRA and CDR2 is YSYEKL. The CDR3 coding sequence is TGCGCCAGCAGCCTCTCCCCGATCGAGAATACGCAGTATTTT. It is translated as CASSLSPIENTQYF.

The genes are TRBV5-5 and TRBJ2-2; TRBD1 might be the D (6 bases). Trimming pared 2 bases from V and 1 base from J, leaving 9 bases between. CDR3 length: 15 residues. From germline, CDR1 is SGHKS and CDR2 YYEKEE (reference sequence). The CDR3 region is CASSLQQGNTGELFF. As DNA, the CDR3 is TGTGCCAGCAGCTTACAACAGGGGAACACCGGGGAGCTGTTTTTT.

This clonotype was seen a few times. A much larger clone is a single base away; this may be a read error. The V and J genes are TRBV9 and TRBJ2-3, with 9 bases fitting TRBD2. Germline V gene lookup returns CDR1 SGDLS and CDR2 YYNGEE. CDR3 length: 14 amino acids. The CDR3: CASSATERGDTQSF. The CDR3 region has the DNA TGTGCCAGCAGCGCCACCGAGCGGGGGGATACGCAGTCTTTT.

This clonotype was seen many times. The chain links TRBV29-1 to TRBJ2-1, with D perhaps matching TRBD1 or TRBD2 (5 bases each). Between the trimmed V and J ends, which lost 7 bases and 8 bases, there was a span of 21 bases. This CDR3 comprises 14 residues. CDR1 is SQVTM, CDR2 ANQGSEA, per germline. CDR3: CSADGDQSLYEQFF. As DNA, the CDR3 is TGCAGCGCCGACGGGGACCAGTCCTTGTATGAGCAGTTCTTC.

Concerning this clonotype itself: A much larger clone sits a single nucleotide away, making a read error possible. This chain links TRBV6-4 with TRBJ1-1; possible D gene TRBD1, 5 bases. The CDR3 consists of 14 residues. The germline gives CDR1 MRHNA, CDR2 SNTAGT. V shed 6 bases and J shed 3 bases, with 14 bases lying between them. This chain's CDR3 is CASSHALGDTEAFF. The CDR3 nucleotides are TGTGCCAGCAGCCACGCCTTGGGGGACACTGAAGCTTTCTTT.

This clonotype was seen repeatedly, ten times or more. This chain joins TRBV6-2 or TRBV6-3 and TRBJ2-3; D is unresolved. The ends were cut back, 4 bases at V and 2 bases at J, with 7 bases in the middle. The CDR3 has 13 amino acids. Germline loops: CDR1 MNHEY, CDR2 SVGEGT. In DNA form, the CDR3 reads TGTGCCAGCAGTTTACCTAACACAGATACGCAGTATTTT. Encoded protein: CASSLPNTDTQYF.

This clonotype occurred a few times. This may be a read error: a much more frequent sequence differs by one nucleotide. The chain joins TRBV5-5 to TRBJ2-5, with D perhaps TRBD1 or TRBD2 (6 bases each). The V and J ends lost 1 base and 5 bases respectively, with 9 bases between them. Looked up from germline, CDR1 is SGHKS and CDR2 is YYEKEE (reference sequence). This CDR3 has 13 amino acids. The CDR3 nucleotides read TGTGCCAGCAGCTTGAGGGGGGCTGAGACCCAGTACTTC. It specifies CASSLRGAETQYF.

This clonotype was observed a few times. One base away lies a much larger clone, so this may be a sequencing read error. The genes are TRBV28 and TRBJ2-2; D is perhaps TRBD2 (5 bases). CDR1 and CDR2 (germline): MDHEN, SYDVKM. The CDR3 is 14 amino acids. The CDR3 nucleotides read TGTGCCAGCAGTTTACAGTTCCCCACCGGGGAGCTGGTTTTT. Translated: CASSLQFPTGELVF. The full variable domain, rest sourced from reference TRBV28 and TRBJ2-2, is DVKVTQSSRYLVKRTGEKVFLECVQDMDHENMFWYRQDPGLGLRLIYFSYDVKMKEKGDIPEGYSVSREKKERFSLILESASTNQTSMYLCASSLQFPTGELVFGEGSRLTVL.

This clonotype was observed at least ten times. The chain joins TRBV19 to TRBJ2-1, with 11 nucleotides matching TRBD2. The CDR3 loop spans 15 amino acids. J was trimmed by 4 bases and V by 4 bases; bases with no gene match: 3. Per the germline V gene, CDR1 is LNHDA and CDR2 is SQIVND (reference sequence). The CDR3 DNA follows: TGTGCCAGTAGTAGCACTAGCGGGAGATACAATGAGCAGTTCTTC. Its protein product is CASSSTSGRYNEQFF.

The V and J genes are TRBV5-4 and TRBJ2-1; D is uncertain. Trimming left V 3 bases short and J 1 base short, with 11 bases between. The germline V gene has CDR1 SGHNT and CDR2 YYREEE (reference sequence). The CDR3 extends over 15 amino acids. Here the CDR3 reads CASSSTRGSYNEQFF. DNA of the CDR3: TGTGCCAGCAGCTCGACTCGCGGATCCTACAATGAGCAGTTCTTC.

This chain joins TRBV5-1 and TRBJ2-7; D is perhaps TRBD1 or TRBD2 (5 bases each). Germline V CDR1 and CDR2: SGHRS, YFSETQ. The CDR3 runs 14 residues. V lost 1 base and J lost 5, with 13 bases in between. CDR3 sequence: CASSLIGGLDEQYF. Here the CDR3 DNA reads TGCGCCAGCAGCTTGATTGGGGGTTTGGACGAGCAGTACTTC. Supplemented by reference TRBV5-1 and TRBJ2-7, the full variable domain reads KAGVTQTPRYLIKTRGQQVTLSCSPISGHRSVSWYQQTPGQGLQFLFEYFSETQRNKGNFPGRFSGRQFSNSRSEMNVSTLELGDSALYLCASSLIGGLDEQYFGPGTRLTVT.

Regarding this clonotype: A read error may explain this, as a much larger clone is one base away. Here the CDR3 omits its conserved ending phenylalanine or tryptophan, so a read error is the likely source. The chain uses TRBV30 and TRBJ2-1; 9 bases agree with TRBD2. The CDR3 totals 13 residues. The germline gives CDR1 GTSNPN, CDR2 SVGIG (reference sequence). V lost 3 bases and J lost 10; bases outside the gene matches: 7. The CDR3, as DNA: TGTGCCTGGAGCCGGACTAGCGCCGAGGAGCAGTTCGTC. This translates into CAWSRTSAEEQFV.

This clonotype was detected many times. The V and J genes are TRBV29-1 and TRBJ2-7; D possibly uses TRBD1 or TRBD2 (6 bases each). The CDR3 consists of 15 residues. Trimming left V 6 bases short and J 2 bases short, with 20 bases between. Germline CDR1 reads SQVTM; CDR2 reads ANQGSEA. CDR3 bases: TGCAGCGTCCAACGGGAGAGAGACAGGCCCTACGAGCAGTACTTC. It specifies CSVQRERDRPYEQYF.

This clonotype was recorded at least ten times. This rearrangement joins TRBV9 to TRBJ1-4; no reliable D call. The V end was cut by 0 bases, the J end by 6 bases, with 15 bases between. Germline CDR1 and CDR2: SGDLS and YYNGEE. The CDR3 runs 16 residues. In DNA, the CDR3 is TGTGCCAGCAGCGTAGGTTCGGACGGAATGTATGAAAAACTGTTTTTT. Protein sequence: CASSVGSDGMYEKLFF.